The rows below give T cell receptor beta chains drawn from one sample of a study of Tregs in tolerant kidney transplant recipients. TCRdb's copy holds only in-frame clones and misses some; the assay was immunoSEQ multiplex PCR. The repertoire consists of 85,000 to 90,000 clones, with more than 80% occurring once and the leading ten covering roughly 4.7%. The sequencing sample was made of CD8+ T cells from blood. The receptors shown here come from a human donor in good health. The CDR3 runs from the conserved cysteine through the conserved F or W. Fields, in order: clone size, V gene, J gene, D gene, CDR3 protein, CDR3 DNA. The D gene is left open where the match is weak. A row's size may be missing; if present it is once, few, many or a size class.

>NA|TRBV7-2|TRBJ2-7|NA
CASSWGGGGSYEQYF
TGTGCCAGCAGCTGGGGAGGGGGCGGCTCCTACGAGCAGTACTTC
>medium-sized|TRBV6-4|TRBJ2-2|NA
CASSENTGELFF
TGTGCCAGCAGTGAGAACACCGGGGAGCTGTTTTTT
>NA|TRBV7-6|TRBJ2-7|TRBD2
CASSSREDPYEQYF
TGTGCCAGCAGCTCCCGGGAGGATCCCTACGAGCAGTACTTC
>NA|TRBV19|TRBJ2-4|NA
CASSLGRLGIQYF
TGTGCCAGTAGTTTGGGCCGATTAGGCATTCAGTACTTC
>NA|TRBV7-9|TRBJ2-7|NA
CASSGAAYEQYF
TGTGCCAGCAGCGGAGCAGCCTACGAGCAGTACTTC
>NA|TRBV10-1|TRBJ2-1|NA
CASSDALRTYNEQFF
TGCGCCAGCAGTGACGCTTTGCGGACCTACAATGAGCAGTTCTTC
>NA|TRBV6-1|TRBJ2-7|NA
CASSGPGTTTYEQYF
TGTGCCAGCAGTGGGCCCGGGACCACGACCTACGAGCAGTACTTC
>NA|TRBV4-1|TRBJ1-5|NA
CASSQDILLGGNQPQHF
TGCGCCAGCAGCCAAGATATCCTACTTGGGGGCAATCAGCCCCAGCATTTT
>once|TRBV13|TRBJ2-3|TRBD2
CASSLVGLALFSDTQYF
TGTGCCAGCAGCTTAGTAGGACTAGCCCTTTTCTCAGATACGCAGTATTTT
>NA|TRBV27|TRBJ1-2|TRBD1
CASSQVRGQGSYGYTF
TGTGCCAGCAGCCAAGTCCGGGGACAGGGGAGCTATGGCTACACCTTC
>NA|TRBV27|TRBJ1-2|TRBD1
CASSMTGLWDGYTF
TGTGCCAGCAGTATGACAGGGTTATGGGATGGCTACACCTTC
>NA|TRBV7-2|TRBJ2-2|TRBD1
CASSLLQGAANTGELFF
TGTGCCAGCAGCTTGTTACAGGGGGCCGCGAACACCGGGGAGCTGTTTTTT
>once|TRBV2|TRBJ2-5|TRBD2
CASSEALAGGPSETQYF
TGTGCCAGCAGTGAAGCTCTAGCGGGAGGGCCCTCGGAGACCCAGTACTTC
>NA|TRBV9|TRBJ1-1|NA
CASSALQVGTEAFF
TGTGCCAGCAGCGCCCTCCAGGTGGGCACTGAAGCTTTCTTT
>few|TRBV7-9|TRBJ1-1|TRBD1
CASTLGGQGYTEAFF
TGTGCCAGCACCCTGGGGGGACAGGGATACACTGAAGCTTTCTTT
>NA|TRBV5-4|TRBJ2-1|NA
CASSLARGNEQFF
TGTGCCAGCAGCTTGGCCCGGGGAAATGAGCAGTTCTTC
>NA|TRBV6-1|TRBJ2-3|NA
CASTVFSRRTDTQYF
TGTGCCAGCACTGTATTTAGCAGACGCACAGATACGCAGTATTTT
>NA|TRBV4-1|TRBJ1-3|TRBD1
CASSPTGVWGNTIYF
TGCGCCAGCAGCCCCACAGGGGTCTGGGGAAACACCATATATTTT
>NA|TRBV9|TRBJ2-5|TRBD2
CASSGGGGGAETQYF
TGTGCCAGCAGCGGAGGCGGCGGGGGGGCGGAGACCCAGTACTTC
>NA|TRBV18|TRBJ1-5|NA
CASSPKGGSNQPQHF
TGTGCCAGCTCACCAAAGGGAGGGAGCAATCAGCCCCAGCATTTT
>NA|TRBV27|TRBJ2-5|NA
CASSFGGRVVGTQYF
TGTGCCAGCAGTTTTGGGGGTCGGGTGGTGGGGACCCAGTACTTC
>NA|TRBV4-1|TRBJ2-3|NA
CASSPRGMPTDTQYF
TGCGCCAGCAGCCCTCGGGGAATGCCCACAGATACGCAGTATTTT
>NA|TRBV5-8|TRBJ2-1|NA
CASSLVLSSSYNEQFF
TGTGCCAGCAGCTTGGTTCTTTCCAGCTCCTACAATGAGCAGTTCTTC
>once|TRBV27|TRBJ1-4|NA
CASSLTGPPSLTNEKLFF
TGTGCCAGCAGTCTGACAGGACCACCTTCATTAACTAATGAAAAACTGTTTTTT
>NA|TRBV4-1|TRBJ2-3|TRBD1
CASSQEQGALRTDTQYF
TGCGCCAGCAGCCAAGAACAGGGGGCCCTCCGCACAGATACGCAGTATTTT
>NA|TRBV19|TRBJ2-1|TRBD1
CASSIDLETGPYNEQFF
TGTGCCAGTAGTATAGATCTCGAGACAGGGCCCTACAATGAGCAGTTCTTC
>NA|TRBV7-3|TRBJ2-2|NA
CASSPTGTGELFF
TGTGCCAGCAGCCCCACAGGAACCGGGGAGCTGTTTTTT
>NA|TRBV6-6|TRBJ2-3|TRBD2
CASSFSGRGTDTQYF
TGTGCCAGCAGTTTTAGCGGGAGGGGCACAGATACGCAGTATTTT
>NA|TRBV9|TRBJ2-1|TRBD2
CASSSRLAGNNEQFF
TGTGCCAGCAGCTCCAGACTAGCGGGGAACAATGAGCAGTTCTTC
>once|TRBV27|TRBJ1-5|TRBD1
CASSLGTGVNQPQHF
TGTGCCAGCAGTTTAGGGACAGGGGTTAATCAGCCCCAGCATTTT
>NA|TRBV7-9|TRBJ2-3|TRBD2
CASSHGTSGRKDTQYF
TGTGCCAGCAGCCATGGGACTAGCGGGAGAAAAGATACGCAGTATTTT
>NA|TRBV18|TRBJ1-1|NA
CASSPDRFEAFF
TGTGCCAGCTCGCCTGACAGGTTTGAAGCTTTCTTT
>once|TRBV5-4|TRBJ1-5|NA
CASSAQGQGNQPQHF
TGTGCCAGCAGCGCCCAGGGACAAGGCAATCAGCCCCAGCATTTT
>NA|TRBV7-8|TRBJ2-7|NA
CASSPLGDYEQYF
TGTGCCAGCAGCCCCCTGGGGGACTACGAGCAGTACTTC
>NA|TRBV2|TRBJ2-7|NA
CASSEGQGGFSYEQYF
TGTGCCAGCAGTGAAGGACAGGGAGGATTCTCCTACGAGCAGTACTTC
>few|TRBV9|TRBJ1-5|NA
CASSVWDGNQPQHF
TGTGCCAGCAGCGTCTGGGACGGCAATCAGCCCCAGCATTTT
>NA|TRBV29-1|TRBJ2-7|TRBD1
CSVEDMGQGYEQYF
TGCAGCGTTGAAGATATGGGACAGGGCTACGAGCAGTACTTC
>NA|TRBV9|TRBJ2-2|NA
CASRARGELFF
TGTGCCAGCAGAGCACGAGGGGAGCTGTTTTTT
>NA|TRBV5-1|TRBJ2-2|NA
CASTDLNTGELFF
TGCGCCAGCACAGACCTGAACACCGGGGAGCTGTTTTTT
>NA|TRBV2|TRBJ1-2|NA
CASSEWGRGQAGYTF
TGTGCCAGCAGTGAGTGGGGCCGGGGGCAAGCTGGCTACACCTTC
>NA|TRBV2|TRBJ2-3|TRBD2
CASSVLAGGPEATDTQYF
TGTGCCAGCAGCGTACTAGCGGGAGGGCCGGAGGCTACAGATACGCAGTATTTT
>NA|TRBV6-6|TRBJ2-3|NA
CASSYSGGILADTQYF
TGTGCCAGCAGTTACTCAGGCGGGATCCTGGCTGATACGCAGTATTTT
>NA|TRBV6-1|TRBJ1-1|NA
CASSDHGQESSLNTEAFF
TGTGCCAGCAGTGACCACGGGCAGGAGTCGTCCTTGAACACTGAAGCTTTCTTT
>NA|TRBV6-4|TRBJ2-2|NA
CASNMEPSGELFF
TGTGCCAGCAATATGGAGCCATCCGGGGAGCTGTTTTTT
>NA|TRBV6-1|TRBJ2-1|TRBD2
CASSVEGTSGRIGNEQFF
TGTGCCAGCAGTGTCGAGGGGACTAGCGGGAGAATTGGCAATGAGCAGTTCTTC
>once|TRBV27|TRBJ2-7|NA
CASSLARGAGPYEQYF
TGTGCCAGCAGTTTAGCCAGGGGGGCTGGGCCGTACGAGCAGTACTTC
>NA|TRBV11-2|TRBJ2-7|NA
CASSLEWQGYEQYF
TGTGCCAGCAGCTTAGAATGGCAGGGCTACGAGCAGTACTTC
>NA|TRBV7-6|TRBJ2-3|TRBD1
CASSSGQGRDTQYF
TGTGCCAGCAGCTCAGGACAGGGAAGAGATACGCAGTATTTT
>NA|TRBV9|TRBJ2-1|TRBD2
CASSVSSGLYEQFF
TGTGCCAGCAGCGTTTCTAGCGGGTTATATGAGCAGTTCTTC
>NA|TRBV4-1|TRBJ2-7|NA
CASSQEGLSLREQYF
TGCGCCAGCAGCCAAGAGGGACTGAGCCTACGGGAGCAGTACTTC
>NA|TRBV21-1|TRBJ2-2|NA
CASSDPGSNTGELFF
TGTGCCAGCAGCGACCCAGGGTCGAACACCGGGGAGCTGTTTTTT
>medium-sized|TRBV4-1|TRBJ2-3|NA
CASSQQTPRDTQYF
TGCGCCAGCAGCCAACAAACCCCCCGAGATACGCAGTATTTT
>NA|TRBV2|TRBJ1-1|NA
CASSDRGRNTEAFF
TGTGCCAGCAGTGACAGGGGCAGGAACACTGAAGCTTTCTTT
>NA|TRBV7-9|TRBJ2-2|TRBD1
CASSLATGTVSGELFF
TGTGCCAGCAGCTTAGCCACTGGGACAGTCTCCGGGGAGCTGTTTTTT
>NA|TRBV4-1|TRBJ2-7|NA
CASSQRTGGVYEQYF
TGCGCCAGCAGCCAACGAACAGGGGGGGTCTACGAGCAGTACTTC
>NA|TRBV27|TRBJ1-1|TRBD1
CASSSGQGTNTEAFF
TGTGCCAGCAGTTCGGGACAGGGGACGAACACTGAAGCTTTCTTT
>NA|TRBV13|TRBJ2-7|NA
CASSLKDTHYEQYF
TGTGCCAGCAGCTTAAAGGACACCCACTACGAGCAGTACTTC
>NA|TRBV6-5|TRBJ2-7|TRBD1
CASSSWGQGLYEQYF
TGTGCCAGCAGTTCCTGGGGACAGGGGCTCTACGAGCAGTACTTC
>NA|TRBV29-1|TRBJ2-1|TRBD1
CSVKLQGMGPDNEQFF
TGCAGCGTAAAACTACAGGGGATGGGTCCCGACAATGAGCAGTTCTTC